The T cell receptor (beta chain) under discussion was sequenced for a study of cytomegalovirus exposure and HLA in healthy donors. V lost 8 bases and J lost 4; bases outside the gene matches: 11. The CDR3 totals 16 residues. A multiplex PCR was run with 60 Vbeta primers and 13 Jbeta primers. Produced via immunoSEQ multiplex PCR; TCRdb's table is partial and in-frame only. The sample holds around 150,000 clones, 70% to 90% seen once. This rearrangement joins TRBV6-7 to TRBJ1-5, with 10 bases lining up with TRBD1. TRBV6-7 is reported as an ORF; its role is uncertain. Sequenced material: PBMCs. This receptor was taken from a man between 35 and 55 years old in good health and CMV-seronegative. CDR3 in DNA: TGTGCCAGCTTCGAGGCCGGACAGGGGGAAAATCAGCCCCAGCATTTT. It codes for CASFEAGQGENQPQHF.